This entry lists 27 T cell receptor beta chains sequenced from one sample in a study of vaccination and CD4 T cells after COVID-19. Sample treatment: approximately nine-day PBMC culture with coronavirus spike peptide pools or control peptides (ViraFEST assay). At the Johns Hopkins FTIC core, DNA taken from cultured CD4+ T cells was sequenced by way of the Oncomine TCR Beta short-read assay. TCRdb reprocessed the PCR reads with MiXCR, giving one entry per CDR3 protein. The sample includes approximately 7,200 distinct CDR3 sequences, approximately 57% of them seen just once. No antigen has been identified for these receptors. Source material: CD4+ T cells from blood, cultured in vitro. These receptors originate from a human donor who had recovered from COVID-19.

V and J are TRBV2 and TRBJ2-7, with 12 positions matching TRBD2. The CDR3 totals 15 residues. Germline assignment: CDR1 SNHLY and CDR2 FYNNEI. J gave up 2 bases and V 5 bases, and 4 bases lay outside the gene matches. CDR3 sequence: CASSPLAGGPYEQYF. CDR3 nucleotide sequence: TGTGCCAGCAGTCCTCTAGCGGGAGGGCCCTACGAGCAGTACTTC. The variable domain in full, completed from reference TRBV2 and TRBJ2-7, reads EPEVTQTPSHQVTQMGQEVILRCVPISNHLYFYWYRQILGQKVEFLVSFYNNEISEKSEIFDDQFSVERPDGSNFTLKIRSTKLEDSAMYFCASSPLAGGPYEQYFGPGTRLTVT.

This clonotype showed up just a few times. This chain uses TRBV9 with TRBJ1-2; D may be TRBD1 (5 bases). The CDR3 consists of 12 residues. Germline CDR1 is SGDLS and CDR2 is YYNGEE. Trimming removed 0 bases from V and 7 bases from J, with 7 bases in between. The CDR3 spells CASSVGRAGYTF. The CDR3 DNA reads as TGTGCCAGCAGCGTAGGCAGGGCTGGCTACACCTTC.

The CDR3 sequence: CASSLQGVGNSPLHF. The CDR3 nucleotides read TGTGCCAGCAGTTTACAGGGGGTAGGTAATTCACCCCTCCACTTT. The V call is TRBV27, the J call TRBJ1-6, with TRBD1 matching over 7 bases. After removal of 2 bases from V and 6 bases from J, the junction contained 4 bases not matched to a gene. The germline CDR1 and CDR2 sequences are MNHEY and SMNVEV (reference sequence). The CDR3 runs to 15 residues.

V gene TRBV20-1 combines with J gene TRBJ2-7, with TRBD2 matching over 10 bases. CDR3 size: 14 residues. J lost 7 bases, V lost 5 bases, and 11 bases had no gene match. CDR1 DFQATT and CDR2 SNEGSKA come from the germline V gene (reference sequence). CDR3: CSAPRVAGGGEQYF. The CDR3 nucleotides are TGCAGTGCTCCCCGAGTAGCGGGAGGAGGGGAGCAGTACTTC.

This chain connects TRBV20-1 to TRBJ2-5; 8 bases match TRBD2. The germline CDR1 and CDR2 sequences are DFQATT and SNEGSKA (reference sequence). This CDR3 is 16 amino acids long. V dropped 5 bases and J dropped 3; count of bases not matched to a gene: 14. DNA of the CDR3: TGCAGTGCTGGAGCGTGGGCTAGCGGGTTAGAAGAGACCCAGTACTTC. As protein: CSAGAWASGLEETQYF.

The chain employs TRBV19 and TRBJ1-6; a possible D gene is TRBD1 (6 bases). CDR1 and CDR2 (germline): LNHDA, SQIVND (reference sequence). Trimming removed 5 bases at V and 6 bases at J, with 14 bases between. CDR3 size: 15 residues. CDR3 region: CASSLDRTPNSPLHF. The CDR3 DNA sequence: TGTGCCAGTAGTCTCGACAGGACGCCTAATTCACCCCTCCACTTT.

Worth noting for this clonotype: Germline and junction disagree at one end, which may indicate a read error. This chain's CDR3 is CSARAPSEDRGLF. In nucleotides, the CDR3 is TGCAGTGCTAGAGCTCCCTCCGAGGACAGGGGGCTCTTC. V and J are TRBV20-1 and TRBJ2-1; 11 bases fit TRBD1. The CDR3 loop spans 13 amino acids. Germline V gene data show CDR1 as DFQATT and CDR2 as SNEGSKA (reference sequence).

This clonotype was seen only once. V gene TRBV29-1 combines with J gene TRBJ1-1; 9 bases map to TRBD1. CDR3 size: 14 residues. Germline V gene lookup returns CDR1 SQVTM and CDR2 ANQGSEA. Germline trimming cut 7 bases from V and 7 bases from J; bases unmatched to any gene: 13. The DNA of the CDR3 is TGCAGCGCAATTAGGGTCCAGGGACAGGGTGAAGCTTTCTTT. It specifies CSAIRVQGQGEAFF.

The chain couples TRBV12-3 or TRBV12-4 to TRBJ1-6, with D possibly being TRBD1 (5 bases). The V gene lost 4 bases and the J gene lost 7 bases, with 14 bases spanning the gap. The CDR3 runs to 15 residues. The CDR3: CASSSGTALNSPLHF. CDR3 DNA: TGTGCCAGCAGTTCCGGGACGGCGCTAAATTCACCCCTCCACTTT.

As DNA, the CDR3 is TGTGCCAGCAGCTCGCCGGGCCAAGAGACCCAGTACTTC. Its protein is CASSSPGQETQYF. The gene calls are TRBV7-2 and TRBJ2-5; D unclear. The CDR3 is 13 residues long. The germline V gene has CDR1 SGHTA and CDR2 FQGNSA. V dropped 4 bases and J dropped 1 base, with 7 bases sitting between them. The entire variable domain, with the rest obtained from reference TRBV7-2 and TRBJ2-5, is as follows: GAGVSQSPSNKVTEKGKDVELRCDPISGHTALYWYRQSLGQGLEFLIYFQGNSAPDKSGLPSDRFSAERTGGSVSTLTIQRTQQEDSAVYLCASSSPGQETQYFGPGTRLLVL.

A few counts support this clonotype. CDR3 DNA: TGTGCCAGCAGCCAGGGATCTACTAACACCGGGGAGCTGTTTTTT. This sequence encodes CASSQGSTNTGELFF. V usage is TRBV7-9 and J usage is TRBJ2-2; D might be TRBD1 (5 bases). The CDR3 has 15 amino acids. Germline V gene data show CDR1 as SEHNR and CDR2 as FQNEAQ (reference sequence). V shed 5 bases and J shed 2 bases, with 12 bases lying between them. Complete variable domain (other parts from reference TRBV7-9 and TRBJ2-2): DTGVSQNPRHKITKRGQNVTFRCDPISEHNRLYWYRQTLGQGPEFLTYFQNEAQLEKSRLLSDRFSAERPKGSFSTLEIQRTEQGDSAMYLCASSQGSTNTGELFFGEGSRLTVL.

This clonotype appeared once. The chain recombines TRBV11-3 with TRBJ1-4; 7 bases align to TRBD1. The CDR3 spans 14 residues. Germline V lookup: CDR1 SGHNT, CDR2 YENEEA. J was trimmed by 2 bases and V by 5 bases; bases with no gene match: 2. The CDR3 DNA reads TGTGCCAGCAGCCGGGACAGCACTAATGAAAAACTGTTTTTT. Its translation: CASSRDSTNEKLFF.

In its sample, this clonotype was seen a few times. The chain links TRBV11-2 to TRBJ2-3; no clear D gene. The CDR3 has 14 residues. Germline V lookup: CDR1 SGHAT, CDR2 FQNNGV. V shed 0 bases and J shed 1 base, with 5 bases lying between them. The CDR3 region has the DNA TGTGCCAGCAGCTTAGATTCCGGCACAGATACGCAGTATTTT. It encodes CASSLDSGTDTQYF. The full variable domain, with the rest looked up from reference TRBV11-2 and TRBJ2-3, is EAGVAQSPRYKIIEKRQSVAFWCNPISGHATLYWYQQILGQGPKLLIQFQNNGVVDDSQLPKDRFSAERLKGVDSTLKIQPAKLEDSAVYLCASSLDSGTDTQYFGPGTRLTVL.

Only a few counts were recorded for this clonotype. The rearrangement joins TRBV19 to TRBJ1-2, with TRBD1 identical over 10 bases. Germline lookup yields CDR1 LNHDA and CDR2 SQIVND (reference sequence). The CDR3 is 14 residues long. The ends lost 5 bases at V and 2 bases at J; junction bases unmatched: 2. CDR3 bases: TGTGCCAGTAGTTCGGGACAGGGGAACTATGGCTACACCTTC. Amino acids: CASSSGQGNYGYTF.

The CDR3 reads CASTPMTVGRGYGYTF. For the CDR3, the DNA is TGTGCCAGCACCCCGATGACTGTGGGGCGAGGATATGGCTACACCTTC. The chain joins TRBV6-2 or TRBV6-3 to TRBJ1-2; D possibly corresponds to TRBD1 (5 bases). The CDR3 runs to 16 residues. Trimming left V 7 bases short and J 5 bases short, with 23 bases between. Germline CDR1 and CDR2: MNHEY and SVGEGT.

This clonotype turned up a few times. The CDR3 bases are TGTGCCAGCAGCCCTCAAGGAGGGGAGACCTACGAGCAGTACTTC. Translating gives CASSPQGGETYEQYF. This rearrangement joins TRBV11-3 to TRBJ2-7, with D possibly TRBD2 on 6 matching bases. The V end was cut by 5 bases, the J end by 2 bases, with 16 bases between. The CDR3 extends over 15 amino acids. Looked up from germline, CDR1 is SGHNT and CDR2 is YENEEA.

The V and J genes are TRBV19 and TRBJ1-1; 7 bases fit TRBD1. V trimming: 5 bases; J trimming: 5 bases; junction bases outside the gene matches: 14. CDR1 LNHDA and CDR2 SQIVND come from the germline V gene (reference sequence). The CDR3 contains 16 residues. The CDR3 loop is CASSPEGQRAGTEAFF. Written as DNA, the CDR3 is TGTGCCAGTAGTCCTGAGGGACAGCGGGCGGGGACTGAAGCTTTCTTT.

CDR3 sequence: CSVETGSEETQYF. CDR3 nucleotide sequence: TGCAGCGTTGAGACCGGGTCAGAAGAGACCCAGTACTTC. This sequence joins TRBV29-1 and TRBJ2-5; D remains unclear. Trimming took off 3 bases at V and 3 bases at J, with 11 bases between the two ends. The germline gives CDR1 SQVTM, CDR2 ANQGSEA. The CDR3 covers 13 residues.

The chain joins TRBV12-3 or TRBV12-4 to TRBJ1-5, with TRBD1 matching over 7 bases. The CDR3 runs 13 residues. J lost 9 bases, V lost 4 bases, and 6 bases had no gene match. DNA of the CDR3: TGTGCCAGCAGTTCCCGGGACAGCGGGCCCCAGCATTTT. It specifies CASSSRDSGPQHF.

This sequence joins TRBV6-1 and TRBJ2-2; D not resolved. Germline-derived CDR1 and CDR2 are MNHNS and SASEGT. V lost 4 bases, J lost 1 base, and 7 bases lay in between. This CDR3 spans 14 amino acids. Here the CDR3 reads CASSGGRNTGELFF. Written as DNA, the CDR3 is TGTGCCAGCAGTGGTGGACGGAACACCGGGGAGCTGTTTTTT.

The chain is built from TRBV15 and TRBJ2-5; the D gene is possibly TRBD1 (5 bases). The CDR3 is 14 residues long. Trimming removed 1 base from V and 5 bases from J, with 11 bases in between. Germline V gene sequence: CDR1 LNHNV, CDR2 YYDKDF (reference sequence). CDR3 in amino acids: CATSRVGVWETQYF. Here the CDR3 DNA reads TGTGCCACCAGCAGAGTAGGGGTGTGGGAGACCCAGTACTTC.

This chain connects TRBV6-1 to TRBJ2-5; D might be TRBD1 (5 bases). Trimming left V 8 bases short and J 7 bases short, with 11 bases between. Germline V gives CDR1 MNHNS, CDR2 SASEGT. This CDR3 has 11 residues. CDR3 residues: CASSLGRTQYF. The DNA of the CDR3 is TGTGCCAGCTCCCTGGGGCGGACCCAGTACTTC.

This chain joins TRBV5-4 and TRBJ2-1; the match to TRBD1 covers 8 bases. This CDR3 comprises 16 residues. V lost 6 bases, J lost 5 bases, and 13 bases stayed unmatched. CDR1 and CDR2 (germline): SGHNT, YYREEE (reference sequence). DNA of the CDR3: TGTGCCAGCACCCCTAGAGGGGACAGGTATAACAATGAGCAGTTCTTC. Translating it yields CASTPRGDRYNNEQFF.

This chain joins TRBV28 and TRBJ1-5; D is unclear. Germline loops: CDR1 MDHEN, CDR2 SYDVKM. Trimming shortened V by 2 bases and J by 4 bases, and 15 bases separated the two germline ends. The CDR3 length is 16 residues. The CDR3, as DNA: TGTGCCAGCAGTTTACCCCTGTCAGGCGGAAATCAGCCCCAGCATTTT. Translated, it gives CASSLPLSGGNQPQHF.

The chain is built from TRBV19 and TRBJ2-7; 10 bases agree with TRBD2. Per the germline V gene, CDR1 is LNHDA and CDR2 is SQIVND (reference sequence). V lost 2 bases to trimming and J lost 5 bases; unmatched junction nucleotides: 9. This CDR3 is 16 amino acids long. The CDR3 sequence: CASSILGAGGLDEQYF. In DNA form, the CDR3 reads TGTGCCAGTAGTATACTCGGAGCGGGGGGGCTGGACGAGCAGTACTTC.

V usage is TRBV7-8 and J usage is TRBJ1-3, with 11 bases that match TRBD1. The CDR3 is 17 amino acids. The V and J ends lost 3 bases and 3 bases, in that order; junction bases with no gene match: 7. Germline V lookup: CDR1 SGHVS, CDR2 FQNEAQ. Here the CDR3 reads CASSFRDRGVGGNTIYF. The DNA of the CDR3 is TGTGCCAGCAGCTTTAGGGACAGGGGGGTTGGTGGAAACACCATATATTTT.

The rearrangement links TRBV7-8 to TRBJ1-5, with D tentatively TRBD1 (5 bases). Germline CDR1 reads SGHVS; CDR2 reads FQNEAQ. The CDR3 contains 15 residues. V dropped 1 base and J dropped 7 bases, with 14 bases sitting between them. The CDR3 DNA sequence: TGTGCCAGCAGCTTAGATCGGGTTGGGGGACAGCCCCAGCATTTT. Its translation is CASSLDRVGGQPQHF.